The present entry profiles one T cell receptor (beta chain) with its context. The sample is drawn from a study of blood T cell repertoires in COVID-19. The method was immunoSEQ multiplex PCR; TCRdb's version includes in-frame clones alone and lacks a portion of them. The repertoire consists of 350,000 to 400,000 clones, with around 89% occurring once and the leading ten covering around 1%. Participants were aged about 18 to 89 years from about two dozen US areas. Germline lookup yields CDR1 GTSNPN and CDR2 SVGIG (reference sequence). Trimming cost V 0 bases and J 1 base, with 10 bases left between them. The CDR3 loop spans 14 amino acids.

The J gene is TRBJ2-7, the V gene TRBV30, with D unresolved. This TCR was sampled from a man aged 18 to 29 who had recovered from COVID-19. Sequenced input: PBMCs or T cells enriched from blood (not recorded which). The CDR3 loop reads CAWSVSASSYEQYF. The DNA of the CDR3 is TGTGCCTGGAGTGTATCCGCGAGTTCCTACGAGCAGTACTTC.